This TCR beta chain was obtained from a study of T cell responses to AZD1222 COVID-19 vaccine. Libraries were prepared by immunoSEQ multiplex PCR; TCRdb keeps only in-frame clonotypes and omits some of them. This sample has 100,000 to 140,000 clones, with about 89% found just once. Of note for this clone: The antigen is unknown.

Germline V lookup: CDR1 MDHEN, CDR2 SYDVKM. V lost 3 bases to trimming and J lost 2 bases, with 10 bases between them. The CDR3 covers 15 residues. Study-level points and caveats: Donors were mostly white British, more females; clonal diversity possibly underestimated.

The chain couples TRBV28 to TRBJ2-2; TRBD1 or TRBD2 may be the D gene (5 bases each). The TCR comes from an adult who received the AZD1222 COVID-19 vaccine. The input for sequencing was peripheral blood, taken 28 days after the second AZD1222 dose. The CDR3 bases are TGTGCCAGCAGTTTGGGGACGGGAAACACCGGGGAGCTGTTTTTT. Protein product: CASSLGTGNTGELFF.